Below, one T cell receptor (beta chain) is given with its context. Peripheral blood CD8+ and CD4+ T cells were profiled by TCR beta sequencing. RNA amounts of about 0.5 to 1 ug underwent reverse transcription with random hexamers. The method of amplification for TCR beta CDR3 was immunoSEQ multiplex PCR, covering 54 Vbeta and 13 Jbeta. TCRdb re-called the immunoSEQ multiplex PCR reads with MiXCR, one entry per CDR3 protein. This sample has fewer than 350,000 distinct CDR3 sequences, with around 85% found just once. The data belong to a study of CD8 T cells in Susac syndrome. The germline gives CDR1 SGDLS, CDR2 YYNGEE. The CDR3 has 14 residues. Germline trimming cut 6 bases from V and 0 bases from J; bases unmatched to any gene: 2.

Input material: CD8+ T cells from PBMCs. This TCR was recovered from a human donor with multiple sclerosis. This chain links TRBV9 with TRBJ2-3, with 9 bases matching TRBD2. CDR3 in amino acids: CASTGLASTDTQYF. Written as DNA, the CDR3 is TGTGCCAGCACCGGACTAGCGAGCACAGATACGCAGTATTTT.